The entry that follows covers one TCR beta chain sequence. The data originate from a study of T cell responses to AZD1222 COVID-19 vaccine. Measured with immunoSEQ multiplex PCR; TCRdb has only the in-frame clones, and not every one. In the table there are about 150,000 clones, about 89% of which are singletons. The CDR3 contains 17 residues. V was shortened by 2 bases and J by 4 bases, with 15 bases between the two germline ends. CDR1 is MDHEN, CDR2 SYDVKM, per germline. The material was peripheral blood, obtained 28 days after the second AZD1222 dose. The genes are TRBV28 and TRBJ2-6; the D gene could be TRBD1 or TRBD2 (6 bases each). This clonotype originated in an adult who received the AZD1222 COVID-19 vaccine. CDR3 in amino acids: CASSLTMGAGGANVLTF. CDR3 nucleotide sequence: TGTGCCAGCAGTTTAACGATGGGGGCGGGAGGGGCCAACGTCCTGACTTTC.